This TCR beta chain was captured in a study of T cell responses to AZD1222 COVID-19 vaccine. The wider study: Second doses at about 4 or about 12 weeks were pooled.

The data were produced by immunoSEQ multiplex PCR, yet TCRdb's version contains in-frame clones alone and is incomplete. The repertoire has some 97,000 clones, 80% to 95% of them found once; the top ten carry more than 1.5%. Details on this clone: The target antigen is unknown.

Findings of the study overall: Females outnumbered males among donors, who were mostly white British; clonal diversity was possibly underestimated. Sampled repertoires all dated from after the peak T cell response. Only a handful of AZD1222 recipients, roughly 6 in all, had baseline seropositivity.

Sequences were derived from peripheral blood, sampled on day 0 of AZD1222 vaccination. The TCR comes from an adult in good health.

CDR3 DNA sequence: TGCGCCAGCAGCCAAGACGGGACAAAGTCCTACGAGCAGTACTTC. Its translation is CASSQDGTKSYEQYF. V and J are TRBV4-1 and TRBJ2-7; D might be TRBD1 (6 bases). Germline V gives CDR1 MGHRA, CDR2 YSYEKL. This CDR3 comprises 15 residues. Trimming removed 0 bases at V and 1 base at J, with 10 bases between.